The 22 T cell receptor beta chains in this list originate from one sample, sequenced in a study of post-analysis software for immune sequencing data. General observations from the study: Four to six TRBV segments appeared more often in patients than in controls, and TRBV5-6, TRBV5-1 and TRBV20-1 were among these.

Their antigens are not known. Each TCR beta cDNA library carried unique molecular identifiers. TCRdb reprocessed the PCR reads with MiXCR, giving one entry per CDR3 protein. The sample yields 170,000 or so distinct CDR3 sequences, approximately 31% seen once. The specimen sequenced was blood. These TCRs come from a girl between 10 and 17 years old with multiple sclerosis.

This clonotype appeared once. The gene calls are TRBV6-4 and TRBJ2-7; D tentatively reads TRBD1 or TRBD2 (6 bases each). The germline V and J ends were trimmed by 5 bases and 7 bases, with 18 bases remaining between them. CDR3 length: 14 amino acids. The germline V gene has CDR1 MRHNA and CDR2 SNTAGT. The CDR3 DNA follows: TGTGCCAGCAGTTTCGAGGGGGGTTACAATGAGCAGTACTTC. It specifies CASSFEGGYNEQYF.

On this clonotype itself: Sequence at one end of the junction differs from germline and may be a read error. This chain uses TRBV29-1 with TRBJ1-1; D uncertain. CDR1 is SQVTM, CDR2 ANQGSEA, per germline. CDR3 length: 11 residues. The CDR3 sequence: CSAALGTEAFF. CDR3 bases: TGCAGCGCTGCACTAGGCACTGAGGCTTTCTTT.

In its sample, this clonotype was seen a few times. The chain combines TRBV20-1 with TRBJ2-1, with D maybe TRBD2 (5 bases). This CDR3 region has 12 residues. V was cut by 6 bases and J by 6 bases, with 12 bases left in between. CDR1 DFQATT and CDR2 SNEGSKA come from the germline V gene (reference sequence). The CDR3: CSASDGLNEQFF. In DNA form, the CDR3 reads TGCAGTGCCTCGGACGGACTCAATGAGCAGTTCTTC.

This clonotype was seen a handful of times. V usage is TRBV7-8 and J usage is TRBJ2-3; 7 bases map to TRBD2. V was pared by 3 bases and J by 3 bases, with 3 bases of the junction left unmatched. This CDR3 is built from 14 residues. Germline V gene sequence: CDR1 SGHVS, CDR2 FQNEAQ. CDR3 coding DNA: TGTGCCAGCAGCTTGGTGGGAGGGACAGATACGCAGTATTTT. Its translation: CASSLVGGTDTQYF.

V is TRBV13 and J is TRBJ2-1; the D call may be TRBD1 or TRBD2 (6 bases each). With 1 base removed from V and 2 bases from J, the gap between germline ends came to 12 bases. The CDR3 totals 16 residues. CDR1 is PRHDT and CDR2 is FYEKMQ in the germline V gene (reference sequence). This CDR3 reads CASSLAGAEPYNEQFF. The CDR3 DNA is TGTGCCAGCAGCTTAGCGGGGGCCGAGCCCTACAATGAGCAGTTCTTC.

This chain links TRBV29-1 with TRBJ2-7; D may be TRBD1 (6 bases). The germline V gene has CDR1 SQVTM and CDR2 ANQGSEA. The CDR3 contains 13 residues. Trimming pared 0 bases from V and 1 base from J, leaving 7 bases between. CDR3 in amino acids: CSVEDQGSYEQYF. The CDR3 bases are TGCAGCGTTGAAGATCAGGGGTCCTACGAGCAGTACTTC.

This clonotype was recorded many times. The chain recombines TRBV9 with TRBJ1-2; 9 bases agree with TRBD1. The CDR3 totals 14 residues. From germline, CDR1 is SGDLS and CDR2 YYNGEE. The junction had 4 bases not matched to a gene; V was cut back by 1 base and J by 6 bases. The chain's CDR3 is CASSVTGGIHGYTF. The CDR3 DNA reads TGTGCCAGCAGCGTAACAGGGGGCATTCATGGCTACACCTTC.

This clonotype was counted at least ten times. The chain has TRBV20-1 and TRBJ2-7; 8 bases agree with TRBD1. The CDR3 length is 12 residues. Germline CDR1 is DFQATT and CDR2 is SNEGSKA (reference sequence). J was trimmed by 6 bases and V by 1 base; bases with no gene match: 2. For the CDR3, the DNA is TGCAGTGCTAGAGGACAGGGGTCCGAGCAGTACTTC. Its protein is CSARGQGSEQYF.

This clonotype has ten or more counts. This sequence joins TRBV7-9 and TRBJ2-5; 7 bases match TRBD1. CDR3 length: 15 amino acids. Germline assignment: CDR1 SEHNR and CDR2 FQNEAQ (reference sequence). With V trimmed by 5 bases and J by 2 bases, 8 bases remained unmatched. The CDR3, as DNA: TGTGCCAGCAGCCCCGGGACAGTGGGTCAAGAGACCCAGTACTTC. Translated: CASSPGTVGQETQYF. The whole variable domain, filled in from reference TRBV7-9 and TRBJ2-5, reads DTGVSQNPRHKITKRGQNVTFRCDPISEHNRLYWYRQTLGQGPEFLTYFQNEAQLEKSRLLSDRFSAERPKGSFSTLEIQRTEQGDSAMYLCASSPGTVGQETQYFGPGTRLLVL.

The table lists this clonotype with a few counts. The chain links TRBV14 to TRBJ2-3; a possible D gene is TRBD1 (6 bases). The CDR3 has 18 amino acids. V was shortened by 0 bases and J by 0 bases, with 16 bases between the two germline ends. Germline V gene sequence: CDR1 SGHDN, CDR2 FVKESK. The CDR3 DNA follows: TGTGCCAGCAGCCAAGATTGGCTGAGACAGGAAAGCACAGATACGCAGTATTTT. Translation gives CASSQDWLRQESTDTQYF.

This clonotype appeared many times. The genes are TRBV6-1 and TRBJ2-6, with no clear D. CDR1 is MNHNS and CDR2 is SASEGT in the germline V gene. With 1 base removed from V and 5 bases from J, the gap between germline ends came to 6 bases. This CDR3 has 14 residues. Here the CDR3 reads CASSEVPRANVLTF. CDR3 coding DNA: TGTGCCAGCAGTGAAGTGCCCAGGGCCAACGTCCTGACTTTC.

On this clonotype: This sequence may be a read error, since a much larger clone differs from it by one base. The chain combines TRBV12-3 or TRBV12-4 with TRBJ2-7; 8 positions agree with TRBD2. Trimming at V came to 6 bases and at J to 2 bases, leaving 9 bases not matched to a gene. The CDR3 runs 15 residues. DNA of the CDR3: TGTGCCAGCAGGGCCACCATAGCGGGAACCTACGAGCAGTACTTC. It translates to CASRATIAGTYEQYF.

This clonotype was found many times. DNA of the CDR3: TGTGCCAGTTGGACTAACTATGGCTACACCTTC. Its translation is CASWTNYGYTF. The rearrangement links TRBV27 to TRBJ1-2; D not resolved. Germline V gene data show CDR1 as MNHEY and CDR2 as SMNVEV (reference sequence). Trimming left V 9 bases short and J 0 bases short, with 5 bases between. The CDR3 covers 11 residues.

This clonotype was recorded at least ten times. This chain connects TRBV2 to TRBJ1-2; 7 positions match TRBD1. The CDR3 consists of 15 residues. Trimming took 2 bases from V and 8 from J; bases not matched to a gene: 11. The V gene's germline CDR1 is SNHLY and CDR2 FYNNEI. In nucleotides, the CDR3 is TGTGCCAGCAGTGAAATGGTGAAGGGGGCAGGCGGCTACACCTTC. Translation gives CASSEMVKGAGGYTF.

The J gene is TRBJ2-1, the V gene TRBV30; no clear D. V lost 1 base, J lost 0 bases, and 4 bases lay in between. This CDR3 comprises 13 residues. Germline CDR1 reads GTSNPN; CDR2 reads SVGIG (reference sequence). The DNA of the CDR3 is TGTGCCTGGAGTGACAGCTCCTACAATGAGCAGTTCTTC. Protein sequence: CAWSDSSYNEQFF.

This clonotype is a singleton in its sample. This chain joins TRBV28 and TRBJ2-1, with no clear D. From germline, CDR1 is MDHEN and CDR2 SYDVKM. There are 14 residues in the CDR3. With 5 bases removed from V and 2 bases from J, the gap between germline ends came to 10 bases. The CDR3: CASSPRRAYNEQFF. CDR3 sequence (DNA): TGTGCCAGCAGTCCCCGTCGGGCCTACAATGAGCAGTTCTTC. Full variable domain (missing parts from reference TRBV28 and TRBJ2-1): DVKVTQSSRYLVKRTGEKVFLECVQDMDHENMFWYRQDPGLGLRLIYFSYDVKMKEKGDIPEGYSVSREKKERFSLILESASTNQTSMYLCASSPRRAYNEQFFGPGTRLTVL.

This clonotype was observed at least ten times. The chain joins TRBV5-1 to TRBJ2-7; 8 bases agree with TRBD2. V dropped 3 bases and J dropped 3; count of bases not matched to a gene: 5. The CDR3 extends over 14 amino acids. Germline V gene data show CDR1 as SGHRS and CDR2 as YFSETQ. The CDR3 DNA follows: TGCGCCAGCAGCTGGTTAGCGGGGAACTACGAGCAGTACTTC. Translating gives CASSWLAGNYEQYF.

This clonotype occurred a few times. The chain employs TRBV5-1 and TRBJ1-5; unclear D gene. The V end lost 0 bases, the J end lost 2 bases, and 9 bases lay between the germline ends. The germline CDR1 and CDR2 sequences are SGHRS and YFSETQ. The CDR3 runs to 15 residues. The chain's CDR3 is CASSLEGMGNQPQHF. In DNA, the CDR3 is TGCGCCAGCAGCTTGGAAGGGATGGGCAATCAGCCCCAGCATTTT.

This clonotype has more than one count but fewer than ten. The chain uses TRBV2 and TRBJ1-6; D remains ambiguous. CDR1 and CDR2 from the germline V gene are SNHLY and FYNNEI. The CDR3 runs to 15 residues. V was pared by 9 bases and J by 7 bases, with 19 bases between. The CDR3 loop reads CARSSRRIKNSPLHF. CDR3 DNA: TGTGCCAGGAGCTCGCGTCGGATAAAGAATTCACCCCTCCACTTT. The full variable domain, completed using reference TRBV2 and TRBJ1-6, is EPEVTQTPSHQVTQMGQEVILRCVPISNHLYFYWYRQILGQKVEFLVSFYNNEISEKSEIFDDQFSVERPDGSNFTLKIRSTKLEDSAMYFCARSSRRIKNSPLHFGNGTRLTVT.

The chain links TRBV4-1 to TRBJ1-4; D unclear. This CDR3 region has 17 residues. Trimming took off 1 base at V and 5 bases at J, with 17 bases between the two ends. Looked up from germline, CDR1 is MGHRA and CDR2 is YSYEKL. As DNA, the CDR3 is TGCGCCAGCAGCCAAGGGGATGGTCCCTTAGGGAATGAAAAACTGTTTTTT. It specifies CASSQGDGPLGNEKLFF.

V gene TRBV6-6 combines with J gene TRBJ1-1, with D perhaps TRBD1 (5 bases). V lost 7 bases and J 1 base, leaving 13 bases between the germline ends. This CDR3 contains 14 residues. CDR1 MNHNY and CDR2 SVGAGI come from the germline V gene (reference sequence). The CDR3 nucleotides are TGTGCCAGCAAAGATTTCGGGGGGAACACTGAAGCTTTCTTT. It translates to CASKDFGGNTEAFF.

The sample holds many counts of this clonotype. The chain carries TRBV12-3 or TRBV12-4 and TRBJ2-7, with D maybe TRBD1 (6 bases). The V end lost 5 bases, the J end lost 3 bases, and 11 bases lay between the germline ends. This CDR3 region has 13 residues. Here the CDR3 DNA reads TGTGCCAGCAGTGGGGACATTAACTACGAGCAGTACTTC. Residues: CASSGDINYEQYF.